This entry lists 7 T cell receptor beta chains sequenced from one sample in a study of T cell changes during pregnancy in multiple sclerosis. Sequenced by immunoSEQ multiplex PCR; TCRdb stores in-frame clones only, minus some. Among tens of thousands of clones, roughly 91% were seen once, and the ten largest hold around 0.41%. The sequencing used CD4+ T cells from peripheral blood mononuclear cells, collected in the second trimester of pregnancy. The receptors stem from a female donor with multiple sclerosis, enrolled in a pregnancy study.

The rearrangement joins TRBV2 to TRBJ1-2; 8 bases match TRBD1. CDR3 length: 14 residues. Unmatched junction bases numbered 11, after V lost 7 bases and J lost 7 bases. CDR1 and CDR2 (germline): SNHLY, FYNNEI. CDR3: CASNRNQGAGGYTF. The CDR3 nucleotides are TGTGCCAGCAACCGGAATCAGGGGGCCGGTGGCTACACCTTC. Supplemented by reference TRBV2 and TRBJ1-2, the full variable domain reads EPEVTQTPSHQVTQMGQEVILRCVPISNHLYFYWYRQILGQKVEFLVSFYNNEISEKSEIFDDQFSVERPDGSNFTLKIRSTKLEDSAMYFCASNRNQGAGGYTFGSGTRLTVV.

The chain links TRBV19 to TRBJ1-1; the match to TRBD1 covers 9 bases. Germline V gene lookup returns CDR1 LNHDA and CDR2 SQIVND (reference sequence). The CDR3 totals 14 residues. V shed 7 bases and J 2 bases; nucleotides not matched to a gene: 5. In nucleotides, the CDR3 is TGTGCCAGTACCCTGGGACAGGGTAACACTGAAGCTTTCTTT. Protein product: CASTLGQGNTEAFF.

The rearrangement uses TRBV6-1 and TRBJ2-1; a weak D match, TRBD1 (6 bases). The V gene lost 6 bases and the J gene lost 6 bases, with 15 bases spanning the gap. This CDR3 contains 14 residues. Looked up from germline, CDR1 is MNHNS and CDR2 is SASEGT. The DNA of the CDR3 is TGTGCCAGCAGGGGAACAGGGAATGTCAATGAGCAGTTCTTC. Translation gives CASRGTGNVNEQFF.

DNA for the CDR3: TGTGCCAGCAGCGTAGGCCCCCGTATTCCCTTAACTAGCGGGAGTGGACACGAGCAGTACTTC. This sequence encodes CASSVGPRIPLTSGSGHEQYF. This chain uses TRBV9 with TRBJ2-7; 11 bases are a match to TRBD2. Germline V CDR1 and CDR2: SGDLS, YYNGEE. The trim removed 0 bases at V and 5 bases at J, leaving 22 bases unmatched. This CDR3 has 21 residues.

CDR3 nucleotides: TGTGCCAGTAGTCCGGGACACCCCTACGAGCAGTACTTC. It codes for CASSPGHPYEQYF. This chain connects TRBV19 to TRBJ2-7, with D perhaps matching TRBD1 (6 bases). From germline, CDR1 is LNHDA and CDR2 SQIVND (reference sequence). The V end was cut by 5 bases, the J end by 2 bases, with 10 bases between. This CDR3 spans 13 amino acids.

This chain links TRBV7-2 with TRBJ2-3; D is perhaps TRBD1 (7 bases). Trimming shortened V by 2 bases and J by 4 bases, and 16 bases separated the two germline ends. From germline, CDR1 is SGHTA and CDR2 FQGNSA. CDR3 size: 16 residues. The CDR3: CASSLHRQGGADTQYF. CDR3 in DNA: TGTGCCAGCAGCTTACATCGACAGGGCGGGGCAGATACGCAGTATTTT. Combining the CDR3 with reference TRBV7-2 and TRBJ2-3 gives the whole variable domain GAGVSQSPSNKVTEKGKDVELRCDPISGHTALYWYRQSLGQGLEFLIYFQGNSAPDKSGLPSDRFSAERTGGSVSTLTIQRTQQEDSAVYLCASSLHRQGGADTQYFGPGTRLTVL.

The CDR3 DNA follows: TGTGCCAGTAGTATAGATCTAGTGGGGAACACTGAAGCTTTCTTT. Encoded protein: CASSIDLVGNTEAFF. This chain connects TRBV19 to TRBJ1-1; D remains unclear. The germline V gene has CDR1 LNHDA and CDR2 SQIVND (reference sequence). The CDR3 extends over 15 amino acids. Trimming shortened V by 0 bases and J by 1 base, and 9 bases separated the two germline ends.